One T cell receptor (beta chain) is described in this entry. Its antigen is undetermined. This table comes from immunoSEQ multiplex PCR, and its TCRdb copy is limited to in-frame clones, with some not included. The sample yields about 93,000 clones, 75% to 90% seen once. Germline-derived CDR1 and CDR2 are MNHEY and SVGAGI. The CDR3 contains 15 residues. With 2 bases removed from V and 0 bases from J, the gap between germline ends came to 10 bases. The source of the sample is a study of T cell responses to AZD1222 COVID-19 vaccine. Findings and limits, study-wide: Of the AZD1222 recipients, only five to seven were seropositive at baseline. Across the whole spike, CD4 TCRs peaked at regions 160-218 and 743-854.

This material consisted of peripheral blood, taken 28 days after the second AZD1222 dose. The chain has TRBV6-5 and TRBJ1-1; no firm D call. The clonotype was recovered from an adult who received the AZD1222 COVID-19 vaccine. The CDR3 region is CASSYAYLMNTEAFF. As DNA, the CDR3 is TGTGCCAGCAGTTACGCATACCTCATGAACACTGAAGCTTTCTTT.